This passage covers 30 T cell receptor beta chains from one sample sequenced in a study of cytomegalovirus exposure and HLA in healthy donors. The PCR ran on 60 Vbeta and 13 Jbeta primers. Produced via immunoSEQ multiplex PCR; TCRdb's table is partial and in-frame only. The sample has tens of thousands of clones, roughly 71% seen once. The sample consisted of PBMCs. These receptors all come from a man aged 45-65 years in good health and CMV-seropositive.

The table lists this clone with a few counts. The chain uses TRBV7-6 and TRBJ1-6, with D perhaps TRBD1 (6 bases). Germline CDR1 SGHVS, CDR2 FNYEAQ. V shed 4 bases and J shed 7 bases, with 8 bases lying between them. The CDR3 length is 13 residues. In nucleotides, the CDR3 is TGTGCCAGCAGCTCCGGACAGAATTCACCCCTCCACTTT. It specifies CASSSGQNSPLHF.

The chain recombines TRBV30 with TRBJ2-5; 10 nucleotides align to TRBD1. The J call may be faulty, since TRBJ2-7 better matches the DNA end. Looked up from germline, CDR1 is GTSNPN and CDR2 is SVGIG (reference sequence). The CDR3 has 13 amino acids. As DNA, the CDR3 is TGTGCCTGGATGGGACAGGGGAACTACGAGCAGTACTTC. The encoded protein is CAWMGQGNYEQYF.

The rearrangement joins TRBV20-1 to TRBJ2-3; maybe TRBD1 (5 bases). The CDR3 loop spans 11 amino acids. The germline CDR1 and CDR2 sequences are DFQATT and SNEGSKA (reference sequence). The V end lost 7 bases, the J end lost 6 bases, and 11 bases lay between the germline ends. The CDR3 is CSVGVGDTQYF. The CDR3 DNA reads as TGCAGTGTAGGGGTGGGGGATACGCAGTATTTT.

The chain is built from TRBV7-9 and TRBJ1-2; 7 nucleotides match TRBD1. Germline assignment: CDR1 SEHNR and CDR2 FQNEAQ (reference sequence). The CDR3 has 13 amino acids. V was clipped by 11 bases and J by 5 bases; unmatched bases: 11. The CDR3 here is CAGGQTSNYGYTF. The CDR3 DNA reads TGTGCCGGGGGACAGACCAGTAATTATGGCTACACCTTC.

The genes are TRBV30 and TRBJ2-7, with 8 bases matching TRBD1. The length of the CDR3 is 13 residues. V lost 1 base, J lost 6 bases, and 5 bases stayed unmatched. CDR1 is GTSNPN, CDR2 SVGIG, per germline (reference sequence). CDR3 DNA sequence: TGTGCCTGGAGTGCCAGGGGGCGCGGCGAGCAGTACTTC. Its protein is CAWSARGRGEQYF.

The V gene is TRBV15, the J gene TRBJ1-2; D may be TRBD1 (6 bases). The germline gives CDR1 LNHNV, CDR2 YYDKDF (reference sequence). The germline V and J ends were trimmed by 1 base and 4 bases, with 13 bases remaining between them. There are 15 residues in the CDR3. The CDR3 spells CATSRVQGGGYGYTF. The CDR3 DNA sequence: TGTGCCACCAGCAGAGTACAGGGTGGAGGCTATGGCTACACCTTC.

V gene TRBV5-4 combines with J gene TRBJ2-1; TRBD1 agrees at 7 bases. V gave up 4 bases and J gave up 3 bases; unmatched junction bases: 7. Germline V lookup: CDR1 SGHNT, CDR2 YYREEE (reference sequence). The CDR3 has 15 residues. CDR3 sequence: CASSGRQGFYNEQFF. The CDR3 nucleotides are TGTGCCAGCAGCGGACGACAGGGATTCTACAATGAGCAGTTCTTC.

The V call is TRBV19, the J call TRBJ1-5, with 9 bases fitting TRBD1. Trimming removed 6 bases from V and 6 bases from J; junction bases left unmatched: 9. Germline V gene data show CDR1 as LNHDA and CDR2 as SQIVND (reference sequence). The CDR3 is 15 amino acids. CDR3 sequence: CASRGDREQGQPQHF. DNA for the CDR3: TGTGCCAGTAGGGGGGACAGGGAACAGGGTCAGCCCCAGCATTTT.

The V call is TRBV7-9, the J call TRBJ2-3, with a weak D call TRBD2 (6 bases). The CDR3 loop spans 15 amino acids. CDR1 and CDR2 from the germline V gene are SEHNR and FQNEAQ (reference sequence). The germline V and J ends were trimmed by 2 bases and 2 bases, with 11 bases remaining between them. The CDR3 here is CASSLRREPTDTQYF. The CDR3 bases are TGTGCCAGCAGCTTACGGCGGGAACCCACAGATACGCAGTATTTT.

The chain has TRBV7-8 and TRBJ2-3; the match to TRBD2 covers 7 bases. CDR3 size: 17 residues. CDR1 and CDR2 (germline): SGHVS, FQNEAQ. The ends lost 6 bases at V and 1 base at J; junction bases unmatched: 13. The CDR3 loop reads CASSTYIASGRTDTQYF. CDR3 sequence (DNA): TGTGCCAGCAGTACTTATATCGCTAGCGGTCGCACAGATACGCAGTATTTT. Looking up the rest from reference TRBV7-8 and TRBJ2-3 gives the full variable domain: GAGVSQSPRYKVAKRGQDVALRCDPISGHVSLFWYQQALGQGPEFLTYFQNEAQLDKSGLPSDRFFAERPEGSVSTLKIQRTQQEDSAVYLCASSTYIASGRTDTQYFGPGTRLTVL.

The V call is TRBV9, the J call TRBJ2-3, with unresolved D. CDR3 length equals 13 residues. V was trimmed by 1 base and J by 0 bases, leaving 3 bases between them. Germline V lookup: CDR1 SGDLS, CDR2 YYNGEE. The DNA of the CDR3 is TGTGCCAGCAGCGTAATAAGCACAGATACGCAGTATTTT. Residues: CASSVISTDTQYF.

In its sample, this clone was seen a few times. The chain has TRBV7-9 and TRBJ1-2; D might be TRBD1 (6 bases). The CDR3 totals 13 residues. V dropped 4 bases and J dropped 6 bases, with 12 bases sitting between them. Germline V gives CDR1 SEHNR, CDR2 FQNEAQ (reference sequence). DNA for the CDR3: TGTGCCAGCAGCTCCTTCCAGGGGCATGGCTACACCTTC. Translated: CASSSFQGHGYTF. Full variable domain (missing parts from reference TRBV7-9 and TRBJ1-2): DTGVSQNPRHKITKRGQNVTFRCDPISEHNRLYWYRQTLGQGPEFLTYFQNEAQLEKSRLLSDRFSAERPKGSFSTLEIQRTEQGDSAMYLCASSSFQGHGYTFGSGTRLTVV.

V and J are TRBV4-2 and TRBJ2-3; 14 nucleotides match TRBD2. V trimming: 0 bases; J trimming: 2 bases; junction bases outside the gene matches: 7. The CDR3 is made up of 19 amino acids. CDR1 and CDR2 (germline): LGHNA, YNFKEQ. The CDR3 sequence is CASSQDRGLAGAITDTQYF. DNA of the CDR3: TGTGCCAGCAGCCAAGATCGGGGACTAGCGGGAGCTATCACAGATACGCAGTATTTT.

This chain connects TRBV19 to TRBJ1-5, with D possibly being TRBD1 (5 bases). The V gene's germline CDR1 is LNHDA and CDR2 SQIVND (reference sequence). Between the trimmed V and J ends, which lost 3 bases and 7 bases, there was a span of 13 bases. The CDR3 loop spans 14 amino acids. CDR3 protein: CASSISGPGQPQHF. In DNA form, the CDR3 reads TGTGCCAGTAGTATTTCAGGGCCTGGGCAGCCCCAGCATTTT. The full variable domain, rest sourced from reference TRBV19 and TRBJ1-5, is DGGITQSPKYLFRKEGQNVTLSCEQNLNHDAMYWYRQDPGQGLRLIYYSQIVNDFQKGDIAEGYSVSREKKESFPLTVTSAQKNPTAFYLCASSISGPGQPQHFGDGTRLSIL.

This clone has a single count. The chain carries TRBV4-1 and TRBJ2-1; D is uncertain. This CDR3 contains 16 residues. V was cut by 0 bases and J by 1 base, with 10 bases left in between. CDR1 is MGHRA, CDR2 YSYEKL, per germline. Here the CDR3 reads CASSQDSRGSYNEQFF. The DNA of the CDR3 is TGCGCCAGCAGCCAAGATTCCCGCGGTTCCTACAATGAGCAGTTCTTC.

The genes are TRBV29-1 and TRBJ1-2; 11 positions agree with TRBD1. The CDR3 runs to 14 residues. Trimming cost V 4 bases and J 4 bases; bases outside gene matches: 5. Germline lookup yields CDR1 SQVTM and CDR2 ANQGSEA. DNA of the CDR3: TGCAGCGTTGGGGGACAGGGGGTAGTCTATGGCTACACCTTC. Protein product: CSVGGQGVVYGYTF.

This clone was counted once. Other DNA sequences within the sample encode an identical CDR3. The chain combines TRBV6-5 with TRBJ1-2, with TRBD1 matching over 7 bases. Germline V lookup: CDR1 MNHEY, CDR2 SVGAGI. The junction had 2 bases not matched to a gene; V was cut back by 0 bases and J by 1 base. The CDR3 has 15 amino acids. The CDR3 reads CASSYSRDSNYGYTF. The CDR3 nucleotides are TGTGCCAGCAGTTACTCAAGGGACAGTAACTATGGCTACACCTTC.

The chain combines TRBV7-2 with TRBJ2-3; 10 nucleotides align to TRBD2. The junction had 11 bases not matched to a gene; V was cut back by 5 bases and J by 0 bases. This CDR3 region has 18 residues. Germline V lookup: CDR1 SGHTA, CDR2 FQGNSA. The CDR3 spells CASSRVAGGRPSTDTQYF. As DNA, the CDR3 is TGTGCCAGCAGCAGAGTAGCGGGAGGACGTCCAAGCACAGATACGCAGTATTTT.

The chain links TRBV10-1 to TRBJ1-4; D perhaps matches TRBD1 (6 bases). CDR1 is WNHNN and CDR2 is SYGVQD in the germline V gene (reference sequence). The length of the CDR3 is 14 residues. V was pared by 6 bases and J by 8 bases, with 16 bases between. The CDR3 sequence is CASRWQGLREKLFF. CDR3 coding DNA: TGCGCCAGCAGGTGGCAGGGGCTTCGGGAAAAACTGTTTTTT.

J is TRBJ2-7 and V is TRBV7-6, with D unresolved. This CDR3 spans 13 amino acids. V dropped 5 bases and J dropped 2 bases, with 10 bases sitting between them. Germline V lookup: CDR1 SGHVS, CDR2 FNYEAQ. The CDR3 DNA sequence: TGTGCCAGCAGCGCAGGCGCTACCTACGAGCAGTACTTC. This translates into CASSAGATYEQYF.

This clone was counted once. The chain carries TRBV5-1 and TRBJ2-2; 7 bases align to TRBD2. The length of the CDR3 is 16 residues. Germline V gene lookup returns CDR1 SGHRS and CDR2 YFSETQ. The trim removed 1 base at V and 1 base at J, leaving 4 bases unmatched. The CDR3 sequence is CASSLYLAENTGELFF. The CDR3 DNA reads as TGCGCCAGCAGCTTGTACCTAGCGGAGAACACCGGGGAGCTGTTTTTT.

The chain combines TRBV2 with TRBJ2-2; unclear D gene. The germline V and J ends were trimmed by 6 bases and 6 bases, with 11 bases remaining between them. Germline lookup yields CDR1 SNHLY and CDR2 FYNNEI. The CDR3 length is 13 residues. CDR3 protein: CASRPEIAGELFF. CDR3 sequence (DNA): TGTGCCAGCAGGCCCGAGATCGCCGGGGAGCTGTTTTTT. The entire variable domain, with the rest obtained from reference TRBV2 and TRBJ2-2, is as follows: EPEVTQTPSHQVTQMGQEVILRCVPISNHLYFYWYRQILGQKVEFLVSFYNNEISEKSEIFDDQFSVERPDGSNFTLKIRSTKLEDSAMYFCASRPEIAGELFFGEGSRLTVL.

The chain has TRBV7-8 and TRBJ1-2; the D gene is possibly TRBD1 (5 bases). Germline loops: CDR1 SGHVS, CDR2 FQNEAQ. This CDR3 region has 14 residues. Trimming took off 0 bases at V and 8 bases at J, with 13 bases between the two ends. The CDR3 bases are TGTGCCAGCAGCTTAGCGGAGACAGAAGTAGGCTACACCTTC. It encodes CASSLAETEVGYTF.

The sample holds a few counts of this clone. V gene TRBV6-5 combines with J gene TRBJ2-6; TRBD1 matches at 7 bases. Germline V gene lookup returns CDR1 MNHEY and CDR2 SVGAGI. The length of the CDR3 is 15 residues. With V trimmed by 6 bases and J by 2 bases, 4 bases remained unmatched. This CDR3 is CASSNDRAGANVLTF. CDR3 sequence (DNA): TGTGCCAGCAGCAATGACAGGGCTGGGGCCAACGTCCTGACTTTC.

At least ten counts were recorded for this clone. The chain couples TRBV4-1 to TRBJ2-2, with D hard to call. CDR1 is MGHRA and CDR2 is YSYEKL in the germline V gene. CDR3 length: 13 amino acids. V was clipped by 1 base and J by 5 bases, with 5 bases between them. The CDR3 sequence is CASSQGGTGELFF. For the CDR3, the DNA is TGCGCCAGCAGCCAAGGAGGAACCGGGGAGCTGTTTTTT.

J is TRBJ2-3 and V is TRBV10-1, with TRBD2 matching over 8 bases. The V gene end was trimmed by 4 bases and the J gene end by 1 base; junction bases not matched to a gene: 10. CDR3 length: 17 residues. CDR1 and CDR2 from the germline V gene are WNHNN and SYGVQD (reference sequence). The chain's CDR3 is CASSVWERESCTDTQYF. In DNA form, the CDR3 reads TGCGCCAGCAGTGTCTGGGAGCGGGAGTCTTGCACAGATACGCAGTATTTT.

CDR3 DNA sequence: TGTGCCAGCAGTGAAGCGGTTGGGCAAGCCCAGACCTACGAGCAGTACTTC. Translating it yields CASSEAVGQAQTYEQYF. V is TRBV6-1 and J is TRBJ2-7; unclear D gene. Per germline, CDR1 MNHNS and CDR2 SASEGT. Deletions cut 0 bases from V and 2 bases from J, with 17 bases between. CDR3 length: 17 residues.

The chain carries TRBV4-3 and TRBJ1-2; D is unclear. The CDR3 has 16 amino acids. CDR1 and CDR2 from the germline V gene are LGHNA and YSLEER. V lost 0 bases and J lost 4, with 15 bases in between. The chain's CDR3 is CASSQDELPLFYGYTF. The CDR3 DNA sequence: TGCGCCAGCAGCCAAGATGAGCTTCCCTTATTCTATGGCTACACCTTC.

This chain connects TRBV27 to TRBJ1-1, with D possibly matching TRBD1 (5 bases). Deletions cut 0 bases from V and 0 bases from J, with 20 bases between. This CDR3 contains 19 residues. Per germline, CDR1 MNHEY and CDR2 SMNVEV (reference sequence). CDR3 nucleotides: TGTGCCAGCAGTTTATCGCCTGGTCTCCAGGGCTGGATGAACACTGAAGCTTTCTTT. Translation gives CASSLSPGLQGWMNTEAFF.

The chain uses TRBV4-1 and TRBJ2-5, with TRBD2 as a possible D gene (7 bases). CDR1 is MGHRA, CDR2 YSYEKL, per germline. With 5 bases removed from V and 5 bases from J, the gap between germline ends came to 18 bases. This CDR3 comprises 15 residues. Written as DNA, the CDR3 is TGCGCCAGCAGCGCACCGGGGGGCCTCCCGGAGACCCAGTACTTC. Its translation: CASSAPGGLPETQYF.